Reported below is one TCR beta chain. These data are taken from a study of shared clonotypes between healthy human individuals. Study background: Three plates each covered CD4 naive and memory; CD8 naive two, CD8 memory one.

Trimming shortened V by 7 bases and J by 5 bases, and 20 bases separated the two germline ends. Germline CDR1 is MNHNS and CDR2 is SASEGT. CDR3 size: 15 residues. In replicate PCRs of sorted subsets, approximately 210 ng DNA, 29,000 or so T cell genomes, was used. TCRdb's table, derived via immunoSEQ multiplex PCR, lists solely in-frame clones and lacks some. The sample records approximately 2,300,000 clones, just under 95% being singletons. This chain joins TRBV6-1 and TRBJ2-5; D perhaps matches TRBD1 (6 bases). The sample consisted of naive CD4+ T cells from PBMCs. The subset was: CD45RA+ positively selected. The sequence was collected from a man younger than 35 in good health. Some clones in this sample may be carry-over from other donors' samples. The CDR3 sequence is CASTLGAAFEETQYF. Here the CDR3 DNA reads TGTGCCAGCACCCTGGGGGCGGCGTTCGAGGAGACCCAGTACTTC.